This T cell receptor beta chain appears in the sequencing data of a study of blood T cell repertoires in COVID-19. The CDR3 runs 12 residues. Germline V gene sequence: CDR1 GTSNPN, CDR2 SVGIG (reference sequence). Sequenced by immunoSEQ multiplex PCR; TCRdb stores in-frame clones only, minus some. The sample holds some 180,000 clones; approximately 83% are singletons and the top ten take about 1.9%. The J gene is TRBJ2-7, the V gene TRBV30; D is unclear. The sample comprised peripheral blood. The receptor's source is a woman older than 75 with acute or convalescent COVID-19. Written as DNA, the CDR3 is TGTGCGTCGGTCTCCGGCGGCTACGAGCAGTACTTC. Its translation is CASVSGGYEQYF.